The rows below give T cell receptor beta chains drawn from one sample of a study of blood T cell repertoires in COVID-19. Repertoires were generated with immunoSEQ multiplex PCR, while TCRdb's copy carries only in-frame clones and drops some. The sample lists approximately 250,000 clones, around 83% occurring once. Specimen: peripheral blood. The receptors here all came from a woman in her fifties or sixties with acute or convalescent COVID-19. Each CDR3 is given with its conserved first and last residue. D genes are given only for firm matches. A clone size is listed for some rows: how often the clone was seen (once, few, many), or a class if it is expanded.

J	V	size	length	D	CDR3	DNA
TRBJ1-5	TRBV18	-	17	-	CASSPYGGDVGNQPQHF	TGTGCCAGCTCACCATATGGAGGGGATGTGGGCAATCAGCCCCAGCATTTT
TRBJ2-1	TRBV7-2	once	15	TRBD2	CASSLTSGGASEQFF	TGTGCCAGCAGCCTAACTAGCGGGGGGGCCAGTGAGCAGTTCTTC
TRBJ2-7	TRBV30	-	12	-	CAWSSGSYEQYF	TGTGCCTGGAGTAGCGGTTCCTACGAGCAGTACTTC
TRBJ2-5	TRBV6-6	-	14	-	CASSWAGTQETQYF	TGTGCCAGCAGTTGGGCAGGGACTCAAGAGACCCAGTACTTC
TRBJ2-7	TRBV2	-	15	TRBD1	CASSERDRGPYEQYF	TGTGCCAGCAGTGAGCGGGACAGGGGGCCCTACGAGCAGTACTTC
TRBJ2-1	TRBV4-1	once	17	TRBD2	CASSLTPAGGPHNEQFF	TGCGCCAGCAGCCTCACCCCAGCGGGGGGGCCCCACAATGAGCAGTTCTTC
TRBJ2-1	TRBV7-7	-	13	-	CASSLESGNEQFF	TGTGCTAGCAGCTTAGAGTCGGGGAATGAGCAGTTCTTC
TRBJ2-7	TRBV5-6	-	12	-	CASSLQDYEQYF	TGTGCCAGCAGCTTGCAGGATTACGAGCAGTACTTC
TRBJ1-4	TRBV15	-	14	TRBD1	CATSTRQGREKLFF	TGTGCCACCAGCACGAGACAGGGCCGGGAAAAACTGTTTTTT
TRBJ1-4	TRBV10-1	-	15	-	CASSEVKGEDEKLFF	TGCGCCAGCAGTGAGGTAAAGGGGGAAGATGAAAAACTGTTTTTT
TRBJ1-6	TRBV4-1	once	21	-	CASSQDRGMGGRLRDASPLHF	TGCGCCAGCAGCCAAGATCGTGGGATGGGCGGGAGGTTAAGGGATGCTTCACCCCTCCACTTT
TRBJ1-5	TRBV19	-	14	TRBD1	CASETGRSNQPQHF	TGTGCCAGTGAGACAGGGCGGAGCAATCAGCCCCAGCATTTT
TRBJ2-2	TRBV7-2	-	16	-	CASSLGVAGSTGELFF	TGTGCCAGCAGCTTAGGGGTTGCGGGGAGCACCGGGGAGCTGTTTTTT
TRBJ2-7	TRBV11-2	once	15	TRBD2	CASSQGRGGVYEQYF	TGTGCCAGCAGCCAGGGTCGGGGGGGGGTCTACGAGCAGTACTTC
TRBJ2-7	TRBV5-6	once	13	-	CASSLTGSYEQYF	TGTGCCAGCAGCTTAACAGGGTCCTACGAGCAGTACTTC
TRBJ2-7	TRBV9	-	15	TRBD2	CASSVEGLGSSEQYF	TGTGCCAGCAGCGTAGAGGGACTAGGGAGCTCCGAGCAGTACTTC
TRBJ1-2	TRBV19	-	12	-	CASSAGPYGYTF	TGTGCCAGTAGTGCGGGTCCTTATGGCTACACCTTC
TRBJ2-7	TRBV11-3	-	15	-	CASSLGGGPSYEQYF	TGTGCCAGCAGCTTAGGGGGGGGGCCCTCCTACGAGCAGTACTTC
TRBJ1-3	TRBV28	medium-sized	14	-	CASSSETAGNTIYF	TGTGCCAGCAGTTCTGAGACAGCCGGAAACACCATATATTTT
TRBJ2-7	TRBV5-1	-	17	TRBD2	CASSSTSGATIAYEQYF	TGCGCCAGCAGCTCGACTAGCGGGGCCACTATAGCCTACGAGCAGTACTTC
TRBJ2-2	TRBV12-3/TRBV12-4	-	13	TRBD2	CASSFGGAGELFF	TGTGCCAGCAGTTTTGGGGGGGCCGGGGAGCTGTTTTTT
TRBJ2-3	TRBV5-4	-	18	TRBD1	CASSLGNRGRWGPDTQYF	TGTGCCAGCAGCTTGGGCAACAGGGGGCGCTGGGGTCCAGATACGCAGTATTTT
TRBJ1-4	TRBV19	-	15	TRBD1	CASWTGRSTNEKLFF	TGTGCCAGTTGGACAGGGAGGTCAACTAATGAAAAACTGTTTTTT
TRBJ1-5	TRBV30	-	14	-	CAWSLGGGPQPQHF	TGTGCCTGGAGCCTTGGCGGGGGACCTCAGCCCCAGCATTTT
TRBJ1-1	TRBV27	-	14	-	CASRTDRGGTEAFF	TGTGCCAGCAGAACGGACCGGGGAGGCACTGAAGCTTTCTTT
TRBJ2-5	TRBV6-5	-	13	TRBD2	CASTAGGSETQYF	TGTGCCAGCACGGCGGGGGGGTCGGAGACCCAGTACTTC
TRBJ2-3	TRBV20-1	-	15	TRBD2	CSASPGTSSADTQYF	TGCAGTGCGAGTCCCGGGACTAGCAGCGCAGATACGCAGTATTTT
TRBJ2-2	TRBV28	-	15	-	CASSFVGENTGELFF	TGTGCCAGCAGTTTTGTCGGGGAGAACACCGGGGAGCTGTTTTTT
TRBJ1-2	TRBV3-1/TRBV3-2	-	13	-	CASSQVQGYGYTF	TGTGCCAGCAGCCAAGTCCAGGGGTATGGCTACACCTTC
TRBJ2-7	TRBV10-3	-	13	TRBD1	CAISGQVLNEQYF	TGTGCCATCAGCGGACAGGTTCTGAACGAGCAGTACTTC
TRBJ1-2	TRBV7-9	many	13	TRBD1	CASSLARGSGYTF	TGTGCCAGCAGCTTAGCCAGGGGGTCTGGCTACACCTTC
TRBJ1-1	TRBV11-3	-	14	-	CASSLFGPNTEAFF	TGTGCCAGCAGCCTGTTCGGTCCGAACACTGAAGCTTTCTTT
TRBJ2-1	TRBV15	-	17	TRBD2	CATSRDRYGGAFDEQFF	TGTGCCACCAGCAGAGATAGGTACGGGGGGGCTTTCGATGAGCAGTTCTTC
TRBJ2-7	TRBV9	-	15	-	CASSVGGYLTYEQYF	TGTGCCAGCAGCGTCGGGGGTTACTTGACCTACGAGCAGTACTTC
TRBJ1-1	TRBV4-1	-	12	-	CASSNRNAEAFF	TGCGCCAGCAGCAACAGGAACGCTGAAGCTTTCTTT
TRBJ1-2	TRBV5-8	-	13	TRBD1	CASSPRGQVGYTF	TGTGCCAGCAGTCCCAGGGGGCAGGTTGGCTACACCTTC
TRBJ2-3	TRBV4-1	few	15	TRBD2	CASGWTSGGPDTQYF	TGCGCCAGCGGGTGGACTAGCGGGGGGCCAGATACGCAGTATTTT
TRBJ2-5	TRBV7-9	-	14	-	CASSWDTIQETQYF	TGTGCCAGCAGCTGGGACACCATACAAGAGACCCAGTACTTC
TRBJ1-5	TRBV6-1	-	12	-	CASSELNQPQHF	TGTGCCAGCAGTGAACTCAATCAGCCCCAGCATTTT
TRBJ1-1	TRBV28	-	15	TRBD1	CASSLGQTMNTEAFF	TGTGCCAGCAGTTTGGGACAGACCATGAACACTGAAGCTTTCTTT
TRBJ2-3	TRBV18	once	15	TRBD1	CASSQTGTGTDTQYF	TGTGCCAGCTCACAAACCGGGACAGGGACAGATACGCAGTATTTT
TRBJ2-7	TRBV5-1	-	15	-	CASSLAAAGGYEQYF	TGCGCCAGCAGCTTGGCGGCGGCCGGGGGCTACGAGCAGTACTTC